Each of the 4 T cell receptor beta chains below was sequenced from the same sample in a study of early T cells in non-severe SARS-CoV-2 infection. TCRdb used MiXCR to reprocess the 5' RACE reads, holding one entry per CDR3 protein. The sample gives around 70,000 distinct CDR3 sequences, roughly an eighth of which show up once; under 2% is in the top ten. The sample comprised whole blood. The source is an adult who was a healthcare worker with PCR-confirmed SARS-CoV-2 infection or an uninfected control (not recorded which).

The V and J genes are TRBV19 and TRBJ1-5; a weak D match, TRBD1 (5 bases). Trimming removed 3 bases from V and 7 bases from J, with 13 bases in between. Germline CDR1 reads LNHDA; CDR2 reads SQIVND (reference sequence). This CDR3 is 14 amino acids long. The CDR3 loop is CASSMFGGAQPQHF. The CDR3 nucleotides read TGTGCCAGTAGTATGTTCGGGGGAGCCCAGCCCCAGCATTTT.

The gene calls are TRBV12-3 or TRBV12-4 and TRBJ1-2, with TRBD1 matching over 7 bases. The CDR3 is 14 residues long. The junction had 10 bases not matched to a gene; V was cut back by 5 bases and J by 7 bases. CDR3 coding DNA: TGTGCCAGCAGTCCGACAGGGTTCTCTGGTGGCTACACCTTC. As protein: CASSPTGFSGGYTF.

This clonotype showed up just a few times. V gene TRBV30 combines with J gene TRBJ2-3; D possibly uses TRBD1 or TRBD2 (5 bases each). The CDR3 covers 14 residues. CDR1 GTSNPN and CDR2 SVGIG come from the germline V gene (reference sequence). Trimming removed 5 bases at V and 5 bases at J, with 17 bases between. CDR3 in DNA: TGTGCCTGGGGGGGTCCCGGGCTCCGAGATACGCAGTATTTT. Its protein product is CAWGGPGLRDTQYF.

This clonotype has only a few counts. The rearrangement joins TRBV10-3 to TRBJ1-2; D unclear. The CDR3 length is 14 residues. V lost 4 bases and J lost 2, with 11 bases in between. Looked up from germline, CDR1 is ENHRY and CDR2 is SYGVKD. CDR3 residues: CAISVGVSNYGYTF. In nucleotides, the CDR3 is TGTGCCATCAGTGTCGGGGTATCAAACTATGGCTACACCTTC.